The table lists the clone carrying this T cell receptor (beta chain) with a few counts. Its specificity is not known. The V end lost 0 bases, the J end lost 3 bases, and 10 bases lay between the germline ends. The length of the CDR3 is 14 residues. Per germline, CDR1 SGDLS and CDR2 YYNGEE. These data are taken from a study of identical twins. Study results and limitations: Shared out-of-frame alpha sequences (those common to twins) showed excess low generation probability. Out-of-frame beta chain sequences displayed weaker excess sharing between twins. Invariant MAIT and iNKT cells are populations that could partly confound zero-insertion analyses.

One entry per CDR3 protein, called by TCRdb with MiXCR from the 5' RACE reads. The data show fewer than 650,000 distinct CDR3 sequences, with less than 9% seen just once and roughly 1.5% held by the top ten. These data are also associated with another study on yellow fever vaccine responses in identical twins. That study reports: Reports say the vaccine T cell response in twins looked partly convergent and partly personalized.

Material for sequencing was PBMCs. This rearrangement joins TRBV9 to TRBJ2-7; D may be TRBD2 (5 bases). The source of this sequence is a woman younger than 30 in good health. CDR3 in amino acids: CASSVGGHDYEQYF. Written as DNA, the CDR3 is TGTGCCAGCAGCGTAGGCGGGCACGACTACGAGCAGTACTTC.